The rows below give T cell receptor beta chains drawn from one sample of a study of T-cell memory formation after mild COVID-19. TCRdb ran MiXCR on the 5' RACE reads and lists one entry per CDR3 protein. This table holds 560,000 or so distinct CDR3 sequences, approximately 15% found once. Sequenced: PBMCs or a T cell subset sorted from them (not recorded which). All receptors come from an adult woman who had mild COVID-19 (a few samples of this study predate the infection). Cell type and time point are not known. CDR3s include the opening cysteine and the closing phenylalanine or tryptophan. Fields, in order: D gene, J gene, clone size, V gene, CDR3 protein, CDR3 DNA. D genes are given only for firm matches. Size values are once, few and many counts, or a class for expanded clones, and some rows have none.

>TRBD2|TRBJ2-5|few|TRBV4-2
CASSQELAGGPRFETQYF
TGTGCCAGCAGCCAGGAACTAGCGGGGGGGCCGAGATTCGAGACCCAGTACTTC
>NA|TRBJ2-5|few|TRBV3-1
CASSQDASGSGETQYF
TGTGCCAGCAGCCAAGATGCTTCGGGATCGGGAGAGACCCAGTACTTC
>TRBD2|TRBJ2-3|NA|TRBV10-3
CAISEGGLVAQYF
TGTGCCATCAGCGAGGGGGGACTAGTCGCGCAGTATTTT
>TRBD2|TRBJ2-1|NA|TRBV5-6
CASSPPGLAGSFSYNEQFF
TGTGCCAGCAGCCCCCCGGGACTAGCGGGATCCTTCTCCTACAATGAGCAGTTCTTC
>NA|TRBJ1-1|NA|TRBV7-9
CASSLTWGHRNTEAFF
TGTGCCAGCAGTCTTACCTGGGGGCATCGGAACACTGAAGCTTTCTTT
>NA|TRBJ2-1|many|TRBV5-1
CASSLGRGDYNEQFF
TGCGCCAGCAGCTTGGGCAGGGGGGACTACAATGAGCAGTTCTTC
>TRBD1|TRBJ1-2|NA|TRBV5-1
CASGILGQGQANYGYTF
TGCGCCAGCGGTATCCTGGGACAGGGTCAAGCTAACTATGGCTACACCTTC
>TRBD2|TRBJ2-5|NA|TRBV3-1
CASSHHGLAGRDETQYF
TGTGCCAGCAGCCACCACGGACTAGCAGGAAGGGATGAGACCCAGTACTTC
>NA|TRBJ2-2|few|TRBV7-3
CASSPRLSGGATGELFF
TGTGCCAGCAGCCCACGCCTAAGCGGAGGAGCCACCGGGGAGCTGTTTTTT
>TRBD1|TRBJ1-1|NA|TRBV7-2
CASSTTGTNTEAFF
TGTGCCAGCAGCACGACAGGGACCAACACTGAAGCTTTCTTT
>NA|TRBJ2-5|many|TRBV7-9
CASSFSLGGETQYF
TGTGCCAGCAGCTTTTCGTTGGGAGGAGAGACCCAGTACTTC
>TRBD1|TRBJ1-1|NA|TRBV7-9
CASSTRQGTDTEAFF
TGTGCCAGCAGCACCCGACAGGGGACGGACACTGAAGCTTTCTTT
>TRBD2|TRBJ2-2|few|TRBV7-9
CASSSQRLAGVAGELFF
TGTGCCAGCAGCTCCCAGCGACTAGCGGGAGTGGCCGGGGAGCTGTTTTTT
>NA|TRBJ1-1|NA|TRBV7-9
CASSLSTLGPTEAFF
TGTGCCAGCAGCTTATCTACGCTCGGTCCCACTGAAGCTTTCTTT
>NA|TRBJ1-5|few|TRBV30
CAWRATGKQPQHF
TGTGCCTGGAGGGCCACAGGTAAACAGCCCCAGCATTTT
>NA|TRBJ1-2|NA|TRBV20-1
CSARDPNSSRYGYTF
TGCAGTGCTAGAGATCCCAACTCGTCTCGCTATGGCTACACCTTC
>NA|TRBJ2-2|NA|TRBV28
CATTENTGELFF
TGTGCGACGACAGAGAACACCGGGGAGCTGTTTTTT
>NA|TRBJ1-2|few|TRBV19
CASRTDSSGPHSGGYTF
TGTGCCAGTAGGACTGACAGTTCAGGACCCCATAGCGGTGGCTACACCTTC
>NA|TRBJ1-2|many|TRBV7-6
CASSLDRLNYGYTF
TGTGCCAGCAGCTTAGACCGTCTTAACTATGGCTACACCTTC
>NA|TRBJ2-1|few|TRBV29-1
CSTEGTGRSSYNEQFF
TGCAGCACTGAGGGAACGGGGAGAAGCTCCTACAATGAGCAGTTCTTC
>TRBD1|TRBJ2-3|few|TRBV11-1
CASSSGKGAGTDTQYF
TGTGCCAGCAGTTCGGGGAAGGGGGCGGGCACAGATACGCAGTATTTT
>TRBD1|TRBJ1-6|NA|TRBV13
CASSPSGTGGYSPLHF
TGTGCCAGCAGCCCCTCCGGGACAGGGGGATATTCACCCCTCCACTTT
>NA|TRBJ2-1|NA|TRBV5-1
CASSLGSTAAAHNEQFF
TGCGCCAGCAGCCTAGGCTCGACCGCGGCGGCACACAATGAGCAGTTCTTC
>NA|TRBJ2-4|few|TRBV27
CASTSRLGAKNIQYF
TGTGCCAGCACCAGCAGGTTGGGGGCCAAAAACATTCAGTACTTC
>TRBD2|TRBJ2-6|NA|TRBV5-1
CASSSLAGDDSGANVLTF
TGCGCCAGCAGCTCCTTAGCGGGAGACGACTCTGGGGCCAACGTCCTGACTTTC
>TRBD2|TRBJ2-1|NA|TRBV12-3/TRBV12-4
CASRGGSSYNEQFF
TGTGCCAGCAGGGGCGGGAGCTCCTACAATGAGCAGTTCTTC
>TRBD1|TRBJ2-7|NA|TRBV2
CASRAGTGAHEQYF
TGTGCCAGCAGGGCCGGGACAGGGGCCCACGAGCAGTACTTC
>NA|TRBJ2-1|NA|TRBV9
CASSGYTEQFF
TGTGCCAGCAGCGGTTACACGGAGCAGTTCTTC
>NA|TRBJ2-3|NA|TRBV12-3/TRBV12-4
CASRRNAGGSRYSTDTQYF
TGTGCCAGCAGACGAAACGCCGGGGGCTCAAGGTATAGCACAGATACGCAGTATTTT
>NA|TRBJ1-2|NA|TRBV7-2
CASSFPTTGSYGYTF
TGTGCCAGCAGCTTCCCGACGACAGGCAGCTATGGCTACACCTTC
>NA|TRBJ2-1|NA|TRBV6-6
CASSYRGTDEQFF
TGTGCCAGCAGTTACAGGGGTACGGATGAGCAGTTCTTC
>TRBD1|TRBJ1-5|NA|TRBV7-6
CASSSGQGGSNQPQHF
TGTGCCAGCAGCTCCGGACAGGGAGGAAGCAATCAGCCCCAGCATTTT
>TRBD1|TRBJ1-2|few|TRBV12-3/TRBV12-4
CASSFKRGLDGYTF
TGTGCCAGCAGTTTTAAAAGGGGGCTGGATGGCTACACCTTC
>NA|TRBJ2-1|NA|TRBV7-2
CASSSLGPWDNEQFF
TGTGCCAGCAGCTCTCTAGGCCCTTGGGACAATGAGCAGTTCTTC
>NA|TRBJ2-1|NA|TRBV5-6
CASTPTGWVHEQFF
TGTGCCAGCACCCCGACGGGGTGGGTTCATGAGCAGTTCTTC